These T cell receptor beta chains were read from a single sample in a study of response to subunit inactivated influenza vaccine. Via MiXCR, TCRdb re-called the RT-PCR reads, giving one row per CDR3 protein. Here the sample spans about 700,000 distinct CDR3 sequences, around 13% being singletons. Sequenced material: PBMCs from blood, taken 14 to 15 days before vaccination. The receptors here all came from a man in his forties or fifties who received an inactivated influenza vaccine. CDR3s include the opening cysteine and the closing phenylalanine or tryptophan. The D gene is left open where the match is weak. Size values are once, few and many counts, or a class for expanded clones, and some rows have none.

clone size: few
V gene: TRBV5-6
J gene: TRBJ1-2
D gene: TRBD1
CDR3 DNA: TGTGCCAGCAGCTTGGGTGCAGGGGGGAACTATGGCTACACCTTC
CDR3 protein: CASSLGAGGNYGYTF

clone size: .
V gene: TRBV29-1
J gene: TRBJ1-1
D gene: .
CDR3 DNA: TGCAGCGTTGAACAGGGAGACGGAGTCACTGAAGCTTTCTTT
CDR3 protein: CSVEQGDGVTEAFF

clone size: few
V gene: TRBV20-1
J gene: TRBJ2-7
D gene: .
CDR3 DNA: TGCAGTGCGAGAGAGCCGACGGCAGGGGCTCACGAGCAGTACTTC
CDR3 protein: CSAREPTAGAHEQYF

clone size: .
V gene: TRBV2
J gene: TRBJ1-6
D gene: .
CDR3 DNA: TGTGCCAGCAGTGAAGGGAGCGGCCTAAATAATTCACCCCTCCACTTT
CDR3 protein: CASSEGSGLNNSPLHF

clone size: .
V gene: TRBV3-1
J gene: TRBJ1-2
D gene: TRBD1
CDR3 DNA: TGTGCCAGCAGCCCAACCCGGACAGGGGACTATGGCTACACCTTC
CDR3 protein: CASSPTRTGDYGYTF

clone size: few
V gene: TRBV20-1
J gene: TRBJ2-1
D gene: .
CDR3 DNA: TGCAGTGCTAGACTCCAGGTTACTGAGCAGTTCTTC
CDR3 protein: CSARLQVTEQFF

clone size: .
V gene: TRBV2
J gene: TRBJ2-7
D gene: .
CDR3 DNA: TGTGCCAGCGGAGGGACAGCCTACGAGCAGTACTTC
CDR3 protein: CASGGTAYEQYF

clone size: .
V gene: TRBV7-2
J gene: TRBJ2-7
D gene: .
CDR3 DNA: TGTGCCAGCAGCAGGGACCGGCGGGAGCAGTACTTC
CDR3 protein: CASSRDRREQYF

clone size: .
V gene: TRBV28
J gene: TRBJ2-4
D gene: .
CDR3 DNA: TGTGCCAGCAGGAAGAAAAACATTCAGTACTTC
CDR3 protein: CASRKKNIQYF

clone size: .
V gene: TRBV28
J gene: TRBJ2-6
D gene: TRBD1
CDR3 DNA: TGTGCCAGCAGTGTCCGGACAGGGAACTCTGGGGCCAACGTCCTGACTTTC
CDR3 protein: CASSVRTGNSGANVLTF

clone size: .
V gene: TRBV6-1
J gene: TRBJ2-5
D gene: .
CDR3 DNA: TGTGCCAGCAACCGCGACAGACTACCTCAAGAGACCCAGTACTTC
CDR3 protein: CASNRDRLPQETQYF

clone size: few
V gene: TRBV18
J gene: TRBJ1-1
D gene: TRBD1
CDR3 DNA: TGTGCCAGCTCAACGAGGACAGGGTCGTTCACTGAAGCTTTCTTT
CDR3 protein: CASSTRTGSFTEAFF

clone size: few
V gene: TRBV4-3
J gene: TRBJ2-3
D gene: .
CDR3 DNA: TGCGCCAGCAGCCAAGAGTTGCGGAGCCACACAGATACGCAGTATTTT
CDR3 protein: CASSQELRSHTDTQYF

clone size: few
V gene: TRBV7-9
J gene: TRBJ1-1
D gene: .
CDR3 DNA: TGTGCCAGCAGCATACAAGGGACCGGAGAAGCTTTCTTT
CDR3 protein: CASSIQGTGEAFF

clone size: .
V gene: TRBV7-2
J gene: TRBJ2-3
D gene: TRBD1
CDR3 DNA: TGTGCCAGCAGCCACGGACAGGGTCAAGATACGCAGTATTTT
CDR3 protein: CASSHGQGQDTQYF

clone size: many
V gene: TRBV25-1
J gene: TRBJ2-1
D gene: .
CDR3 DNA: TGTGCCAGCAGTGAATATCCCATTGCTAATGAGCAGTTCTTC
CDR3 protein: CASSEYPIANEQFF

clone size: .
V gene: TRBV29-1
J gene: TRBJ2-2
D gene: .
CDR3 DNA: TGCAGCGTCGGATGGTCCACCGGGGAGCTGTTTTTT
CDR3 protein: CSVGWSTGELFF

clone size: .
V gene: TRBV7-2
J gene: TRBJ2-3
D gene: .
CDR3 DNA: TGTGCCAGCAGCTCGGATGACTCTAGCAGGACAGATACGCAGTATTTT
CDR3 protein: CASSSDDSSRTDTQYF

clone size: few
V gene: TRBV28
J gene: TRBJ2-7
D gene: TRBD1
CDR3 DNA: TGTGCCAGCAGCGCGATTACGGGACAGGGGTTTTACGAGCAGTACTTC
CDR3 protein: CASSAITGQGFYEQYF

clone size: .
V gene: TRBV6-5
J gene: TRBJ2-7
D gene: .
CDR3 DNA: TGTGCCAGCAGTTACTTCCCGGCTAGCTCCTACGAGCAGTACTTC
CDR3 protein: CASSYFPASSYEQYF

clone size: .
V gene: TRBV29-1
J gene: TRBJ2-7
D gene: .
CDR3 DNA: TGCAGCGTTGTATGGGGTTGGGAGCAGTACTTC
CDR3 protein: CSVVWGWEQYF

clone size: many
V gene: TRBV6-2/TRBV6-3
J gene: TRBJ2-1
D gene: .
CDR3 DNA: TGTGCCAGCAGTTACGGGACCTCCCTCGACTTC
CDR3 protein: CASSYGTSLDF

clone size: many
V gene: TRBV5-1
J gene: TRBJ1-2
D gene: TRBD1
CDR3 DNA: TGCGCCAGCAGCAACCCGGGACAGACTAACTATGGCTACACCTTC
CDR3 protein: CASSNPGQTNYGYTF

clone size: .
V gene: TRBV13
J gene: TRBJ1-1
D gene: TRBD1
CDR3 DNA: TGTGCCAGCAGCTTGACAGGGGTCACGAACACTGAAGCTTTCTTT
CDR3 protein: CASSLTGVTNTEAFF

clone size: .
V gene: TRBV4-2
J gene: TRBJ1-1
D gene: .
CDR3 DNA: TGTGCCAGCAGCCAAGATCAGGGCCGAAACACTGAAGCTTTCTTT
CDR3 protein: CASSQDQGRNTEAFF

clone size: .
V gene: TRBV7-2
J gene: TRBJ2-2
D gene: TRBD2
CDR3 DNA: TGTGCCAGCAGCTTAGGGCGGGGGGGGACTAGGCCCCCATTTAACACCGGGGAGCTGTTTTTT
CDR3 protein: CASSLGRGGTRPPFNTGELFF

clone size: few
V gene: TRBV7-2
J gene: TRBJ2-5
D gene: .
CDR3 DNA: TGTGCCAGCAGCTTAGCGGGGGTGGGGGCCCAGGAGACCCAGTACTTC
CDR3 protein: CASSLAGVGAQETQYF

clone size: .
V gene: TRBV12-3/TRBV12-4
J gene: TRBJ2-7
D gene: TRBD1
CDR3 DNA: TGTGCCAGCAGTTTAGAAACAGGGGGCTTGGTGAAGCAGTACTTC
CDR3 protein: CASSLETGGLVKQYF

clone size: .
V gene: TRBV20-1
J gene: TRBJ2-1
D gene: TRBD2
CDR3 DNA: TGCAGTGCTAGTGCGGGGGGGCGCTACAATGAGCAGTTCTTC
CDR3 protein: CSASAGGRYNEQFF

clone size: .
V gene: TRBV4-1
J gene: TRBJ2-5
D gene: .
CDR3 DNA: TGCGCCAGCAGCCAAGATTTTAGCCAAACCCGACAAGAGACCCAGTACTTC
CDR3 protein: CASSQDFSQTRQETQYF

clone size: few
V gene: TRBV10-3
J gene: TRBJ2-1
D gene: .
CDR3 DNA: TGTGCCATCAGTGCTTCGGGAGAGGGAGGCAATGAGCAGTTCTTC
CDR3 protein: CAISASGEGGNEQFF

clone size: .
V gene: TRBV19
J gene: TRBJ2-5
D gene: .
CDR3 DNA: TGTGCCAGTAGTATGACCTTCCAAGAGACCCAGTACTTC
CDR3 protein: CASSMTFQETQYF

clone size: few
V gene: TRBV7-3
J gene: TRBJ2-3
D gene: .
CDR3 DNA: TGTGCCAGCAGCCCCATGGGGGGCGGGAGTATATATACGCAGTATTTT
CDR3 protein: CASSPMGGGSIYTQYF

clone size: .
V gene: TRBV28
J gene: TRBJ2-5
D gene: .
CDR3 DNA: TGTGCCAGCAGTCCAATCCTAAACAGGGAAATGCAAGAGACCCAGTACTTC
CDR3 protein: CASSPILNREMQETQYF

clone size: few
V gene: TRBV7-8
J gene: TRBJ2-5
D gene: TRBD2
CDR3 DNA: TGTGCCAGCAGCCCCCTTCAGGGGACTAGCGGGGAAGGGACCCAGTACTTC
CDR3 protein: CASSPLQGTSGEGTQYF

clone size: .
V gene: TRBV5-1
J gene: TRBJ2-7
D gene: TRBD1
CDR3 DNA: TGCGCCAGCAGCTCTTACAGGGGGCCGACCTACGAGCAGTACTTC
CDR3 protein: CASSSYRGPTYEQYF

clone size: many
V gene: TRBV12-3/TRBV12-4
J gene: TRBJ2-5
D gene: .
CDR3 DNA: TGTGCCAGCAGTTTAGGTGCAGGGGAGTGGGAGACCCAGTACTTC
CDR3 protein: CASSLGAGEWETQYF

clone size: .
V gene: TRBV11-2
J gene: TRBJ1-2
D gene: .
CDR3 DNA: TGTGCCAGCAGCCCCCTTAGGGGCTACACCTTC
CDR3 protein: CASSPLRGYTF

clone size: .
V gene: TRBV7-2
J gene: TRBJ2-5
D gene: .
CDR3 DNA: TGTGCCAGCAGCCCGGGACAGCGGGGAGAGACCCAGTACTTC
CDR3 protein: CASSPGQRGETQYF

clone size: many
V gene: TRBV5-5
J gene: TRBJ2-7
D gene: .
CDR3 DNA: TGTGCCAGCAGTATAGGGTCCTACGAGCAGTACTTC
CDR3 protein: CASSIGSYEQYF

clone size: .
V gene: TRBV6-2/TRBV6-3
J gene: TRBJ1-5
D gene: TRBD1
CDR3 DNA: TGTGCCAGCGCTAAATCCGGGACAGGTAGCAATCAGCCCCAGCATTTT
CDR3 protein: CASAKSGTGSNQPQHF

clone size: .
V gene: TRBV20-1
J gene: TRBJ2-3
D gene: .
CDR3 DNA: TGCAGTGCTAGAGATGCGGGCATCTCCACAGATACGCAGTATTTT
CDR3 protein: CSARDAGISTDTQYF

clone size: many
V gene: TRBV12-3/TRBV12-4
J gene: TRBJ2-3
D gene: .
CDR3 DNA: TGTGCCAGCAGTTTGACGGCGGGCACAGATACGCAGTATTTT
CDR3 protein: CASSLTAGTDTQYF

clone size: .
V gene: TRBV14
J gene: TRBJ2-3
D gene: .
CDR3 DNA: TGTGCCAGCAGCCAAGATAGTGATACGCAGTATTTT
CDR3 protein: CASSQDSDTQYF

clone size: many
V gene: TRBV27
J gene: TRBJ1-3
D gene: TRBD1
CDR3 DNA: TGTGCCAGCAGCAAGACAGGGTTTGTTGGAAACACCATATATTTT
CDR3 protein: CASSKTGFVGNTIYF